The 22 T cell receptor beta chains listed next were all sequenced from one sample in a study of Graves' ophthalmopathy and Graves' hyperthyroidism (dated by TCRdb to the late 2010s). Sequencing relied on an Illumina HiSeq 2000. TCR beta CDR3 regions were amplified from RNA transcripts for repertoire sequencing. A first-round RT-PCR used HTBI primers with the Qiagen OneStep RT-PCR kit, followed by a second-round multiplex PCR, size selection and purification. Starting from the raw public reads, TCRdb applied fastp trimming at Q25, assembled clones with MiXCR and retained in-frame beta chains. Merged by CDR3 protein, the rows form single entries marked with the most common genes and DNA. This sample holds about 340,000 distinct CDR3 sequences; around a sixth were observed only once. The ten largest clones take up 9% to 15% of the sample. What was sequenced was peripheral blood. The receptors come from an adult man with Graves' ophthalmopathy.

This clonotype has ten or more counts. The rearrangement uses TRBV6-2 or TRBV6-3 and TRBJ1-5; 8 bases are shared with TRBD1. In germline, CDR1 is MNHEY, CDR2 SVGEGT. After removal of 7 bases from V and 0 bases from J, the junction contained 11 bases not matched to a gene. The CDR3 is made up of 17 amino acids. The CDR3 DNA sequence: TGTGCCAGCACTTCTGGACAGGGTGCTTATAGCAATCAGCCCCAGCATTTT. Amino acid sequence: CASTSGQGAYSNQPQHF.

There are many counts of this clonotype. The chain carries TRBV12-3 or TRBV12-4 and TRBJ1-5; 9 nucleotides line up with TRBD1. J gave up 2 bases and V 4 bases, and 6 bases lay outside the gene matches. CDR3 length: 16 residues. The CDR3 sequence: CASSSGQGWGNQPQHF. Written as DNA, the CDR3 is TGTGCCAGCAGTTCGGGACAGGGATGGGGCAATCAGCCCCAGCATTTT.

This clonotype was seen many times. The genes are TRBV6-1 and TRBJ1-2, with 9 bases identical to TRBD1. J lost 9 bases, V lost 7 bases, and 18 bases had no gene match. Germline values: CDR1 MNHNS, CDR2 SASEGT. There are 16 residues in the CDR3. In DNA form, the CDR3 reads TGTGCCAGCATCGACCCCCGCGGGACAGGGTCTAGACGCTACACCTTC. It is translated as CASIDPRGTGSRRYTF.

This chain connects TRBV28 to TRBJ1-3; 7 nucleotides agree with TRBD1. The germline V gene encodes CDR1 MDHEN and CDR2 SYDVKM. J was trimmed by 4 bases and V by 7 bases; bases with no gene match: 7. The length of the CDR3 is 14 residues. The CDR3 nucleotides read TGTGCCAGCACCCTCGGGACAGTAGGAAACACCATATATTTT. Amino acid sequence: CASTLGTVGNTIYF. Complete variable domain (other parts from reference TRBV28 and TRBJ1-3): DVKVTQSSRYLVKRTGEKVFLECVQDMDHENMFWYRQDPGLGLRLIYFSYDVKMKEKGDIPEGYSVSREKKERFSLILESASTNQTSMYLCASTLGTVGNTIYFGEGSWLTVV.

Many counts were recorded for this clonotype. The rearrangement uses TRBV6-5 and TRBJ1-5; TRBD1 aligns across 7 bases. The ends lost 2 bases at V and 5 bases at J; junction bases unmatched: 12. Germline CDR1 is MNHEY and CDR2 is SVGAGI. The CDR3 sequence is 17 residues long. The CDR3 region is CASSYPNWDSRDQPQHF. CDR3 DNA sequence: TGTGCCAGCAGTTACCCCAACTGGGACAGCCGGGATCAGCCCCAGCATTTT.

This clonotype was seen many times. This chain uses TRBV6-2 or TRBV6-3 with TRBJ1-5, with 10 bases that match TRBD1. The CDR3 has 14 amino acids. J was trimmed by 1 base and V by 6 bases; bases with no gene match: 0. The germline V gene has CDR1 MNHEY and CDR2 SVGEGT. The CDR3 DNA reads TGTGCCAGCAGGGACAGGGGGAGCAATCAGCCCCAGCATTTT. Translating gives CASRDRGSNQPQHF.

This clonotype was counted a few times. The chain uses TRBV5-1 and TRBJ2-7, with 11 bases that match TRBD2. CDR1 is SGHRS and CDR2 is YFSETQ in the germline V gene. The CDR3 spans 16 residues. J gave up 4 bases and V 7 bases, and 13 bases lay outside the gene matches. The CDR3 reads CASSSKTSGVSYEQYF. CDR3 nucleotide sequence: TGCGCCAGCTCCTCGAAGACTAGCGGGGTTTCATACGAGCAGTACTTC.

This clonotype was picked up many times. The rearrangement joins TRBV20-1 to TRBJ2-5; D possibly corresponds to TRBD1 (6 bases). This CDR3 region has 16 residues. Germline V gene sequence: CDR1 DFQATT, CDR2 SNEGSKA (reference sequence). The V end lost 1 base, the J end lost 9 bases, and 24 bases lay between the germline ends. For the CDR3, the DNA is TGCAGTGCTAGAGTCCCGTTCGCAGGGGTGGGGAGACCCCAGTACTTC. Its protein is CSARVPFAGVGRPQYF.

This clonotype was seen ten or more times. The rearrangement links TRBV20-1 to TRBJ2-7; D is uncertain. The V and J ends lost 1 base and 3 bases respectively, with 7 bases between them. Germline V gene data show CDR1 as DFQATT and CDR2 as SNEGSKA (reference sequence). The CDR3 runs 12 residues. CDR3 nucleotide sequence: TGCAGTGCTAGAGGGAACGACTACGAGCAGTACTTC. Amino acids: CSARGNDYEQYF.

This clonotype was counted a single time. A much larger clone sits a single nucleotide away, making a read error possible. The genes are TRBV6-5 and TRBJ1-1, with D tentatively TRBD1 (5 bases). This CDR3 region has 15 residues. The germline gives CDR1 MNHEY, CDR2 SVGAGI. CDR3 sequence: CASSIQVAGNTEASF. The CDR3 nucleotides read TGTGCCAGCAGTATACAGGTGGCCGGGAACACTGAAGCTTCCTTT.

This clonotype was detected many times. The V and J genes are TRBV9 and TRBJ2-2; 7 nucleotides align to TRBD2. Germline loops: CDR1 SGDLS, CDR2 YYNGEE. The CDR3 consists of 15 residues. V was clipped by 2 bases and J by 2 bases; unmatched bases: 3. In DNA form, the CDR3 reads TGTGCCAGCAGCGTTGGACTAGGAAACACCGGGGAGCTGTTTTTT. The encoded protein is CASSVGLGNTGELFF. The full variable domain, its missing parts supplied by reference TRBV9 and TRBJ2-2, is DSGVTQTPKHLITATGQRVTLRCSPRSGDLSVYWYQQSLDQGLQFLIQYYNGEERAKGNILERFSAQQFPDLHSELNLSSLELGDSALYFCASSVGLGNTGELFFGEGSRLTVL.

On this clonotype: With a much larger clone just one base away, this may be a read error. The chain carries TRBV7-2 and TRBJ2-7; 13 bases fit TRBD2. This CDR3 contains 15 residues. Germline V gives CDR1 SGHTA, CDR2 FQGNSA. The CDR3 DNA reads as TGTGTCAGCAGGAGGGGACTAGCGGGAACGGGAGAGCAGTACTTC. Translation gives CVSRRGLAGTGEQYF.

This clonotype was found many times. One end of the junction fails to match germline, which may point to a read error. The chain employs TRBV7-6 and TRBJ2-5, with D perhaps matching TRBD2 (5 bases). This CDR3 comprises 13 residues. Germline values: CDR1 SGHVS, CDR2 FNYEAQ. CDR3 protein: CASSTDSQGTQYF. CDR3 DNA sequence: TGTGCCAGCAGCACGGACTCACAAGGGACCCAGTACTTC.

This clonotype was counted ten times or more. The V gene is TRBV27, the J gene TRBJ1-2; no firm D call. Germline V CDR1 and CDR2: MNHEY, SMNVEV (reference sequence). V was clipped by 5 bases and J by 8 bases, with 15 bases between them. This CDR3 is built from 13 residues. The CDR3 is CASSPDIAGGYTF. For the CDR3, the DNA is TGTGCCAGCAGTCCCGACATTGCGGGCGGCTACACCTTC.

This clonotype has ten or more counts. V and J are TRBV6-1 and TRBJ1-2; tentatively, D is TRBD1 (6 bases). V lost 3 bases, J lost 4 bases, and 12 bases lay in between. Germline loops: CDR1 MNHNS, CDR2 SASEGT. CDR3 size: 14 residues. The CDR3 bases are TGTGCCAGCAGTGATTGGACAGTAAGCTATGGCTACACCTTC. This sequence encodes CASSDWTVSYGYTF.

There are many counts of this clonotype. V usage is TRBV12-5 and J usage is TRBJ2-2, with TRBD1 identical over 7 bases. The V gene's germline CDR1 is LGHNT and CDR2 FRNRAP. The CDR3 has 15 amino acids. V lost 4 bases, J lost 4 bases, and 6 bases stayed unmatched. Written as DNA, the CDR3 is TGTGCTAGTGGTTCCGACAGGGAGATCACCGGGGAGCTGTTTTTT. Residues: CASGSDREITGELFF.

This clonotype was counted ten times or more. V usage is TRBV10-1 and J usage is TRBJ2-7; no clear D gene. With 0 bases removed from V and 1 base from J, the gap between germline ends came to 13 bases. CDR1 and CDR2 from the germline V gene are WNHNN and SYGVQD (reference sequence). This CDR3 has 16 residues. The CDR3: CASSESLHGLSYEQYF. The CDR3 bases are TGCGCCAGCAGTGAGTCTCTACACGGTTTGTCCTACGAGCAGTACTTC.

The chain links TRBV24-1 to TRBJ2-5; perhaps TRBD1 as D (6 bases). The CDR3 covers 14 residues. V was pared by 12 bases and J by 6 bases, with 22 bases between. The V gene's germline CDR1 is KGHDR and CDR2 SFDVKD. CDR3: CAGRPRGVRQTQYF. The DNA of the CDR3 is TGTGCCGGCCGACCCAGGGGCGTTCGGCAGACCCAGTACTTC.

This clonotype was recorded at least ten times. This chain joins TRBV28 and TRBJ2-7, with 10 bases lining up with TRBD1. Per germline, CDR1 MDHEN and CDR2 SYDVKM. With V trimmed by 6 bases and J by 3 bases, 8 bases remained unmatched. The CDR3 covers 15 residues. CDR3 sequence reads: CASSQGTGVIYEQYF. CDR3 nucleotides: TGTGCCAGCAGCCAAGGGACAGGGGTTATCTACGAGCAGTACTTC. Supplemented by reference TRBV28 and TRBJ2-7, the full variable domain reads DVKVTQSSRYLVKRTGEKVFLECVQDMDHENMFWYRQDPGLGLRLIYFSYDVKMKEKGDIPEGYSVSREKKERFSLILESASTNQTSMYLCASSQGTGVIYEQYFGPGTRLTVT.

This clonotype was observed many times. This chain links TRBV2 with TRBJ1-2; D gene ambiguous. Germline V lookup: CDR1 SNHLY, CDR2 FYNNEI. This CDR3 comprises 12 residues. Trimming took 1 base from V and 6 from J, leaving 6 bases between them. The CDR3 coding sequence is TGTGCCAGCAGTGAAGAGGGTGATGGCTACACCTTC. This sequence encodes CASSEEGDGYTF.

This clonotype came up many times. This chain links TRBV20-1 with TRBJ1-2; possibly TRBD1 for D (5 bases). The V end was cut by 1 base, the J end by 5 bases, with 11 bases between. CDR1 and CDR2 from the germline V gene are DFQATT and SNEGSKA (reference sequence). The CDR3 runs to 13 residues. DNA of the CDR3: TGCAGTGCTAGAGGGGGACCTGGATATGGCTACACCTTC. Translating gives CSARGGPGYGYTF.

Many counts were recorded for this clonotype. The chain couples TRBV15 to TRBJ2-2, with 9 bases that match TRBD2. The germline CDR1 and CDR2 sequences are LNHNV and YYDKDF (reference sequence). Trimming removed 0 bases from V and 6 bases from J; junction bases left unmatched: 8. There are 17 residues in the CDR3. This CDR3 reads CATSRDLAGASAGELFF. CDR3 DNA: TGTGCCACCAGCAGAGATTTAGCGGGAGCGTCCGCCGGGGAGCTGTTTTTT.